This TCR beta chain is from a study of blood T cell repertoires in COVID-19. This CDR3 is built from 15 residues. V was cut by 2 bases and J by 4 bases, with 14 bases left in between. Germline lookup yields CDR1 LNHDA and CDR2 SQIVND (reference sequence). Per the original methods: Estimated nucleated cell counts came from reference gene primer amplification. Some clones are missing from TCRdb's copy, which holds only in-frame ones; the method was immunoSEQ multiplex PCR. V and J calls and clone size are given by that table; D and trimming were obtained from the DNA. The sample lists around 310,000 clones; about nine tenths were seen once. Participant age was about 18 to 89 years, and participants resided in roughly 25 US areas. Participants' reported clinical history set cohort assignment.

This chain uses TRBV19 with TRBJ1-2; a weak D match, TRBD1 (6 bases). Sequencing used PBMCs or T cells enriched from blood (not recorded which). The sequence was collected from a middle-aged woman who had recovered from COVID-19. The CDR3, as DNA: TGTGCCAGTAGTATAATGAGGACAGCGTCCTATGGCTACACCTTC. It codes for CASSIMRTASYGYTF.